The TCR beta chain described here comes from a study of T cells after yellow fever vaccination. Whole-study results and caveats: Weaker in magnitude, the secondary response showed a faster peak on day 5 versus 15. Once the booster was given, most primary-vaccination clones reappeared, at more than 95% for CD4 and roughly 90% for CD8.

They built TCR cDNA with 5'RACE template switching, a step that put in a universal primer site and UMIs. TCRdb analysed the 5' RACE reads with MiXCR anew, one entry per CDR3 protein. The table lists fewer than 350,000 distinct CDR3 sequences, approximately 3.8% of them singletons. In this sample, this clonotype turned up many times. Its matching antigen is unknown. The source of this sequence is a man aged 18 to 35 who received the YFV17D yellow fever vaccine. Sample: PBMCs, taken on the day of the yellow fever booster vaccination.

CDR3 nucleotide sequence: TGTGCCAGCAGTTTATTCGGGACGGTGAACACTGAAGCTTTCTTT. Its protein product is CASSLFGTVNTEAFF. The V and J genes are TRBV28 and TRBJ1-1; D is possibly TRBD1 (5 bases). Germline loops: CDR1 MDHEN, CDR2 SYDVKM. The germline V and J ends were trimmed by 1 base and 0 bases, with 9 bases remaining between them. CDR3 size: 15 residues.